Shown below are 30 T cell receptor beta chains from a single sample sequenced in a study of blood T cell repertoires in COVID-19. Method: immunoSEQ multiplex PCR; TCRdb's copy keeps in-frame clones and lacks some. This sample has approximately 270,000 clones; approximately 91% occur once, and the top ten carry roughly 2.2%. Source material: peripheral blood. Source of these receptors: a man aged 50 to 60 with acute or convalescent COVID-19.

This chain connects TRBV19 to TRBJ1-5, with D possibly matching TRBD1 (6 bases). The V end lost 6 bases, the J end lost 0 bases, and 12 bases lay between the germline ends. Germline V gives CDR1 LNHDA, CDR2 SQIVND (reference sequence). The CDR3 has 15 residues. CDR3 loop: CASSPGTLSNQPQHF. In DNA form, the CDR3 reads TGTGCCAGTAGCCCCGGGACACTTAGCAATCAGCCCCAGCATTTT.

The V call is TRBV5-4, the J call TRBJ1-2, with 9 bases matching TRBD1. The CDR3 covers 15 residues. Unmatched junction bases numbered 8, after V lost 4 bases and J lost 4 bases. From germline, CDR1 is SGHNT and CDR2 YYREEE (reference sequence). CDR3 bases: TGTGCCAGCAGCCCGGAACCGGGACAGGGCTATGGCTACACCTTC. Translation: CASSPEPGQGYGYTF.

The chain carries TRBV11-1 and TRBJ2-5; 15 bases are a match to TRBD2. Trimming cost V 5 bases and J 5 bases; bases outside gene matches: 3. Germline V gene data show CDR1 as SGHAT and CDR2 as FQDESV (reference sequence). The CDR3 covers 15 residues. The CDR3 DNA follows: TGTGCCAGCAGCCCCGGGACTAGCGGGGGGGAGACCCAGTACTTC. Amino acid sequence: CASSPGTSGGETQYF.

J is TRBJ2-5 and V is TRBV30, with a tentative D call TRBD2 (5 bases). This CDR3 is built from 14 residues. V was cut by 0 bases and J by 7 bases, with 15 bases left in between. Germline CDR1 reads GTSNPN; CDR2 reads SVGIG (reference sequence). The CDR3 is CAWSVLQPGGTQYF. The CDR3 coding sequence is TGTGCCTGGAGTGTACTACAACCTGGAGGGACCCAGTACTTC.

V and J are TRBV7-6 and TRBJ2-5, with a weak D call TRBD2 (7 bases). The CDR3 spans 14 residues. V was cut by 0 bases and J by 6 bases, with 11 bases left in between. From germline, CDR1 is SGHVS and CDR2 FNYEAQ. CDR3 sequence (DNA): TGTGCCAGCAGCTTAGCAGGGGGGGGAAAGACCCAGTACTTC. Its translation is CASSLAGGGKTQYF. Complete variable domain (other parts from reference TRBV7-6 and TRBJ2-5): GAGVSQSPRYKVTKRGQDVALRCDPISGHVSLYWYRQALGQGPEFLTYFNYEAQQDKSGLPNDRFSAERPEGSISTLTIQRTEQRDSAMYRCASSLAGGGKTQYFGPGTRLLVL.

The chain is built from TRBV19 and TRBJ2-2; a weak D match, TRBD1 (5 bases). The length of the CDR3 is 16 residues. V was shortened by 4 bases and J by 0 bases, with 12 bases between the two germline ends. CDR1 and CDR2 (germline): LNHDA, SQIVND (reference sequence). The CDR3 region has the DNA TGTGCCAGTAGTAACAGGTTCCCCGCGAACACCGGGGAGCTGTTTTTT. Translated: CASSNRFPANTGELFF. The whole variable domain, remainder taken from reference TRBV19 and TRBJ2-2, is DGGITQSPKYLFRKEGQNVTLSCEQNLNHDAMYWYRQDPGQGLRLIYYSQIVNDFQKGDIAEGYSVSREKKESFPLTVTSAQKNPTAFYLCASSNRFPANTGELFFGEGSRLTVL.

The rearrangement joins TRBV3-1 (or the pseudogene TRBV3-2) to TRBJ2-7; possibly TRBD1 for D (5 bases). Trimming cost V 1 base and J 5 bases, with 12 bases left between them. Germline V gene lookup returns CDR1 LGHDT and CDR2 YNNKEL (reference sequence). This CDR3 comprises 14 residues. CDR3 sequence reads: CASSQGYRGHEQYF. The CDR3 DNA is TGTGCCAGCAGCCAAGGATATAGGGGTCACGAGCAGTACTTC.

The chain is built from TRBV5-1 and TRBJ1-6; no definite D call. This CDR3 is 14 amino acids long. Trimming shortened V by 0 bases and J by 7 bases, and 8 bases separated the two germline ends. Germline CDR1 reads SGHRS; CDR2 reads YFSETQ. The CDR3 spells CASSLGQSNSPLHF. The CDR3 DNA is TGCGCCAGCAGCTTGGGGCAGTCCAATTCACCCCTCCACTTT.

The rearrangement uses TRBV19 and TRBJ1-2, with D perhaps matching TRBD1 (6 bases). This CDR3 comprises 13 residues. Germline CDR1 is LNHDA and CDR2 is SQIVND (reference sequence). V shed 2 bases and J shed 8 bases, with 12 bases lying between them. CDR3 coding DNA: TGTGCCAGTAGTATAAACAGGGAGAGCGGCTACACCTTC. Its protein is CASSINRESGYTF.

The genes are TRBV5-4 and TRBJ2-7; the D gene is possibly TRBD1 (6 bases). Germline V gene sequence: CDR1 SGHNT, CDR2 YYREEE (reference sequence). Trimming pared 0 bases from V and 1 base from J, leaving 20 bases between. This CDR3 is 18 amino acids long. The CDR3 DNA follows: TGTGCCAGCAGCTTGGATCCCATAGACCGGGACACATCCTACGAGCAGTACTTC. It translates to CASSLDPIDRDTSYEQYF.

Remarks on this clone: The identical CDR3 is also encoded by other nucleotide sequences in the sample. V is TRBV12-3 or TRBV12-4 and J is TRBJ1-5, with D hard to call. Trimming shortened V by 3 bases and J by 7 bases, and 10 bases separated the two germline ends. This CDR3 contains 13 residues. CDR3: CASSLKEEQPQHF. DNA for the CDR3: TGTGCCAGCAGTTTGAAGGAGGAACAGCCCCAGCATTTT.

The chain couples TRBV7-2 to TRBJ1-2; 7 bases map to TRBD1. The germline V gene encodes CDR1 SGHTA and CDR2 FQGNSA. CDR3 length: 14 residues. With 2 bases clipped from V and 4 bases from J, the junction kept 4 bases outside the gene matches. The CDR3: CASSLLGQTYGYTF. In DNA form, the CDR3 reads TGTGCCAGCAGCTTACTGGGACAGACCTATGGCTACACCTTC.

This sequence joins TRBV7-9 and TRBJ1-1; D uncertain. The germline V gene encodes CDR1 SEHNR and CDR2 FQNEAQ (reference sequence). The V gene lost 8 bases and the J gene lost 3 bases, with 10 bases spanning the gap. This CDR3 spans 12 amino acids. CDR3 DNA: TGTGCCAGCTGGAGTGAAGACACTGAAGCTTTCTTT. Translated: CASWSEDTEAFF. The variable domain in full, completed from reference TRBV7-9 and TRBJ1-1, reads DTGVSQNPRHKITKRGQNVTFRCDPISEHNRLYWYRQTLGQGPEFLTYFQNEAQLEKSRLLSDRFSAERPKGSFSTLEIQRTEQGDSAMYLCASWSEDTEAFFGQGTRLTVV.

The genes are TRBV9 and TRBJ1-1; possible D gene TRBD1, 5 bases. The CDR3 is made up of 12 amino acids. V was shortened by 4 bases and J by 11 bases, with 15 bases between the two germline ends. Looked up from germline, CDR1 is SGDLS and CDR2 is YYNGEE. The CDR3 region has the DNA TGTGCCAGCAGCCAGGGAGGCCCGGGGGCTTTCTTT. Its protein is CASSQGGPGAFF.

The J gene is TRBJ2-3, the V gene TRBV5-4, with 10 positions matching TRBD2. The germline V gene encodes CDR1 SGHNT and CDR2 YYREEE (reference sequence). This CDR3 has 16 amino acids. V was clipped by 2 bases and J by 4 bases; unmatched bases: 7. The CDR3 nucleotides read TGTGCCAGCAGCTTAAGGGTAGCGGGGGGACCAGATACGCAGTATTTT. This sequence encodes CASSLRVAGGPDTQYF.

The J gene is TRBJ1-3, the V gene TRBV30, with D unresolved. Germline loops: CDR1 GTSNPN, CDR2 SVGIG (reference sequence). Trimming removed 5 bases at V and 0 bases at J, with 23 bases between. This CDR3 spans 18 amino acids. As DNA, the CDR3 is TGTGCCTGGTTCCCCGCAGGACGGGAGCTCCACTCTGGAAACACCATATATTTT. Translation: CAWFPAGRELHSGNTIYF.

This rearrangement joins TRBV29-1 to TRBJ2-1, with D possibly being TRBD1 (5 bases). Looked up from germline, CDR1 is SQVTM and CDR2 is ANQGSEA. Between the trimmed V and J ends, which lost 3 bases and 15 bases, there was a span of 18 bases. The CDR3 loop spans 12 amino acids. The CDR3, as DNA: TGCAGCGTTGAGGCCTCATACCAGGGATTGTTCTTC. This codes for CSVEASYQGLFF.

This sequence joins TRBV18 and TRBJ1-2, with 11 positions matching TRBD1. After removal of 6 bases from V and 4 bases from J, the junction contained 7 bases not matched to a gene. The germline V gene encodes CDR1 KGHSH and CDR2 LQKENI. CDR3 size: 15 residues. In DNA form, the CDR3 reads TGTGCCAGCTCTCCCGGGACAGGGGGGGCCTATGGCTACACCTTC. Translated, it gives CASSPGTGGAYGYTF.

The sample holds a few counts of this clone. This chain uses TRBV6-6 with TRBJ1-4, with 10 bases lining up with TRBD1. The junction had 10 bases not matched to a gene; V was cut back by 5 bases and J by 4 bases. The CDR3 runs to 17 residues. Germline V lookup: CDR1 MNHNY, CDR2 SVGAGI (reference sequence). CDR3 sequence reads: CASSPSTGGSFNEKLFF. DNA of the CDR3: TGTGCCAGCAGTCCCTCGACAGGGGGCTCTTTTAATGAAAAACTGTTTTTT.

V and J are TRBV6-5 and TRBJ1-1; 7 bases match TRBD1. Germline V gene sequence: CDR1 MNHEY, CDR2 SVGAGI. The CDR3 loop spans 15 amino acids. Trimming at V came to 6 bases and at J to 5 bases, leaving 12 bases not matched to a gene. CDR3: CASSRSYGTDTEAFF. The CDR3 DNA reads as TGTGCCAGCAGCCGGTCTTACGGGACAGATACTGAAGCTTTCTTT.

The rearrangement links TRBV6-4 to TRBJ1-1; the D is unclear. The germline gives CDR1 MRHNA, CDR2 SNTAGT. Trimming cost V 4 bases and J 8 bases, with 17 bases left between them. This CDR3 comprises 14 residues. CDR3 coding DNA: TGTGCCAGCAGTGCCTCGACCGGCCTCGGGGAAGCTTTCTTT. Residues: CASSASTGLGEAFF.

V and J are TRBV4-2 and TRBJ1-4; the D is unclear. This CDR3 comprises 14 residues. Germline-derived CDR1 and CDR2 are LGHNA and YNFKEQ. V was shortened by 0 bases and J by 6 bases, with 8 bases between the two germline ends. The DNA of the CDR3 is TGTGCCAGCAGCCAAGATACGGGGTATGAAAAACTGTTTTTT. Translation gives CASSQDTGYEKLFF.

This clone was detected only a few times. This chain connects TRBV7-3 to TRBJ2-2, with TRBD2 matching over 14 bases. The CDR3 is 17 residues long. Germline CDR1 reads SGHTA; CDR2 reads FQGTGA. Trimming removed 5 bases from V and 4 bases from J; junction bases left unmatched: 6. CDR3 DNA sequence: TGTGCCAGCAGCCGACTAGCGGGGGGGCCTGGCACCGGGGAGCTGTTTTTT. Its translation is CASSRLAGGPGTGELFF. Supplemented by reference TRBV7-3 and TRBJ2-2, the full variable domain reads GAGVSQTPSNKVTEKGKYVELRCDPISGHTALYWYRQSLGQGPEFLIYFQGTGAADDSGLPNDRFFAVRPEGSVSTLKIQRTERGDSAVYLCASSRLAGGPGTGELFFGEGSRLTVL.

The chain joins TRBV7-9 to TRBJ1-2, with TRBD1 matching over 7 bases. V dropped 5 bases and J dropped 2; count of bases not matched to a gene: 8. Germline V gene data show CDR1 as SEHNR and CDR2 as FQNEAQ (reference sequence). The CDR3 is made up of 15 amino acids. The CDR3 protein is CASSPSGQENYGYTF. CDR3 DNA: TGTGCCAGCAGCCCCTCCGGACAGGAGAACTATGGCTACACCTTC.

This chain uses TRBV11-3 with TRBJ2-7, with D possibly TRBD1 on 7 matching bases. The germline gives CDR1 SGHNT, CDR2 YENEEA. The CDR3 contains 11 residues. The germline V and J ends were trimmed by 5 bases and 6 bases, with 8 bases remaining between them. CDR3 amino acids: CASSQGGEQYF. DNA of the CDR3: TGTGCCAGCAGCCAGGGGGGCGAGCAGTACTTC.

V is TRBV18 and J is TRBJ2-5; D not resolved. The germline V gene has CDR1 KGHSH and CDR2 LQKENI. Trimming pared 2 bases from V and 5 bases from J, leaving 3 bases between. This CDR3 comprises 11 residues. This chain's CDR3 is CASSPAETQYF. The CDR3 coding sequence is TGTGCCAGCTCACCAGCGGAGACCCAGTACTTC.

The sample holds a few counts of this clone. J is TRBJ2-2 and V is TRBV4-1; D perhaps matches TRBD1 (5 bases). Germline assignment: CDR1 MGHRA and CDR2 YSYEKL. This CDR3 region has 17 residues. Trimming took 1 base from V and 7 from J, leaving 19 bases between them. The CDR3 nucleotides are TGCGCCAGCAGCCAAGGGGGCGGAGCCCCGGAAAGCGGGGAGCTGTTTTTT. Amino acids: CASSQGGGAPESGELFF.

This sequence joins TRBV7-9 and TRBJ2-1, with 7 nucleotides matching TRBD1. CDR1 is SEHNR, CDR2 FQNEAQ, per germline (reference sequence). The CDR3 sequence is 15 residues long. Trimming took 2 bases from V and 4 from J; bases not matched to a gene: 5. CDR3 nucleotide sequence: TGTGCCAGCAGCTTATACAGGGGATCATACAATGAGCAGTTCTTC. The encoded protein is CASSLYRGSYNEQFF.

The V call is TRBV9, the J call TRBJ1-3, with 9 bases matching TRBD1. Germline-derived CDR1 and CDR2 are SGDLS and YYNGEE. The CDR3 covers 16 residues. V was pared by 3 bases and J by 0 bases, with 4 bases of the junction left unmatched. CDR3 protein: CASSGGQGNSGNTIYF. The CDR3 region has the DNA TGTGCCAGCAGCGGGGGACAGGGAAACTCTGGAAACACCATATATTTT.

Notes on this clone: The junction and the germline gene differ at one end; a read error may be behind it. The chain links TRBV11-2 to TRBJ2-7; D is perhaps TRBD2 (7 bases). Germline V gene lookup returns CDR1 SGHAT and CDR2 FQNNGV. This CDR3 comprises 16 residues. CDR3 in DNA: TGTGTCAGCATCGCATTTCGGCGGGGGCCGACCTACGAGCAGTACTTC. Its translation: CVSIAFRRGPTYEQYF.